This T cell receptor beta chain appears in the sequencing data of a study of technical replicates of blood from a few donors. Sequencing was performed with immunoSEQ multiplex PCR; in TCRdb, only in-frame clones are kept and a portion is missing. The data contain approximately 69,000 clones, roughly 97% of them singletons. CDR1 is MNHNS, CDR2 SASEGT, per germline. The V segment lost 6 bases and the J segment 6 bases; nucleotides outside the gene matches: 6. There are 13 residues in the CDR3. V and J are TRBV6-1 and TRBJ2-7, with TRBD2 matching over 9 bases. This clonotype originated in a human donor in good health. The sample taken for sequencing was T cells isolated from PBMCs. CDR3 nucleotide sequence: TGTGCCAGCAGGCGGGGACTAGCTGGCGAGCAGTACTTC. This codes for CASRRGLAGEQYF.